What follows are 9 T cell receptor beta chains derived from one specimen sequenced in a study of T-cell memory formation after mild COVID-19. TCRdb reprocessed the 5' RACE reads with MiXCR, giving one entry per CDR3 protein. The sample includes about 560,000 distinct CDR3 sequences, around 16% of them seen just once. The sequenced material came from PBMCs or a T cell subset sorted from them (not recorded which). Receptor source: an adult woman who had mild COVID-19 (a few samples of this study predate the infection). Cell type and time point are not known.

The CDR3 sequence is CSAPITGGGEAFF. CDR3 sequence (DNA): TGCAGTGCTCCAATTACAGGGGGAGGTGAAGCTTTCTTT. The chain joins TRBV20-1 to TRBJ1-1, with TRBD1 identical over 8 bases. The CDR3 is 13 amino acids. The germline gives CDR1 DFQATT, CDR2 SNEGSKA (reference sequence). The J segment lost 7 bases and the V segment lost 5 bases, leaving 9 bases of the junction unmatched.

The CDR3 sequence is CAISESPYEQYF. CDR3 bases: TGTGCCATCAGTGAGTCCCCCTACGAGCAGTACTTC. This sequence joins TRBV10-3 and TRBJ2-7; no firm D call. The ends were cut back, 0 bases at V and 2 bases at J, with 2 bases in the middle. The germline V gene has CDR1 ENHRY and CDR2 SYGVKD. CDR3 length: 12 amino acids.

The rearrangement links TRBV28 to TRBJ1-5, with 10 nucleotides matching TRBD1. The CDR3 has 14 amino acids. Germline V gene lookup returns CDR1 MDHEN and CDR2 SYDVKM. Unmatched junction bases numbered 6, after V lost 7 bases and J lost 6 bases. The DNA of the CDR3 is TGTGCCAGCACTCCAGGGACAGGGGTTCAGCCCCAGCATTTT. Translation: CASTPGTGVQPQHF.

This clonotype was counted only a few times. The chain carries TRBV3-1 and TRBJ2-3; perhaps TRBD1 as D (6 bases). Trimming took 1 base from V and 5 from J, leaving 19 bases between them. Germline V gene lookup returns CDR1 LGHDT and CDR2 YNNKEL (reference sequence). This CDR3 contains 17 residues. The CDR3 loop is CASSQVRFGQGGDTQYF. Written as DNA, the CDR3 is TGTGCCAGCAGCCAAGTCCGTTTCGGTCAAGGGGGAGATACGCAGTATTTT.

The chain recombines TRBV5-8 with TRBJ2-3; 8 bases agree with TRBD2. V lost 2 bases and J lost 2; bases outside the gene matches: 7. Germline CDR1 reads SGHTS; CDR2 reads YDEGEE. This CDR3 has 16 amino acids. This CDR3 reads CASSFVGGGITDTQYF. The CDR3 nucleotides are TGTGCCAGCAGCTTCGTCGGCGGGGGGATCACAGATACGCAGTATTTT. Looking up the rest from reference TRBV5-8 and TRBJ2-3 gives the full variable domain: EAGVTQSPTHLIKTRGQQATLRCSPISGHTSVYWYQQALGLGLQFLLWYDEGEERNRGNFPPRFSGRQFPNYSSELNVNALELEDSALYLCASSFVGGGITDTQYFGPGTRLTVL.

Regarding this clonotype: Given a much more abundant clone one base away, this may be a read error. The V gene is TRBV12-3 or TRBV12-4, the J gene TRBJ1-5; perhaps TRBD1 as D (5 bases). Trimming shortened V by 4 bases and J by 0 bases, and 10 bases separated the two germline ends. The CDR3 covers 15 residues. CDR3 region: CASSWGSDSNQPQHF. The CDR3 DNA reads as TGTGCCAGCAGTTGGGGCAGCGATAGCAATCAGCCCCAGCATTTT.

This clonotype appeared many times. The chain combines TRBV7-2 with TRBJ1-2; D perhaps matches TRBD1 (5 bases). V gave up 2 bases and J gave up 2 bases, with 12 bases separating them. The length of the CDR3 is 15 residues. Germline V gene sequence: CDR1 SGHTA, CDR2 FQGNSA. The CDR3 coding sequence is TGTGCCAGCAGCTTACCGACAGCCTCGAACTATGGCTACACCTTC. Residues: CASSLPTASNYGYTF.

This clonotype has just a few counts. The CDR3 DNA reads as TGCGCCAGCAGCCAAGAGCCTAGCAGCTCCTACGAGCAGTACTTC. It translates to CASSQEPSSSYEQYF. The chain uses TRBV4-1 and TRBJ2-7; TRBD2 is a possible D gene (5 bases). The CDR3 loop spans 15 amino acids. Germline CDR1 MGHRA, CDR2 YSYEKL. V was clipped by 0 bases and J by 0 bases, with 9 bases between them.

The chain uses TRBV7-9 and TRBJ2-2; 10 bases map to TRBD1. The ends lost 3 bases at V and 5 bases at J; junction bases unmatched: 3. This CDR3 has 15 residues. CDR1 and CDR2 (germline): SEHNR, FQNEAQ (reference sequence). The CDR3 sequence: CASSFTGQGTGELFF. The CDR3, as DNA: TGTGCCAGCAGCTTTACGGGACAGGGGACCGGGGAGCTGTTTTTT.